Following are 14 T cell receptor beta chains from one sample sequenced in a study of shared clonotypes between healthy human individuals. Sequenced by immunoSEQ multiplex PCR; TCRdb stores in-frame clones only, minus some. The data show 2 million to 3 million clones, around 90% seen once. Material: naive CD4+ T cells sorted from blood. Subset of the sample: CD45RA+ positively selected. These receptors all stem from a man aged 18 to 29 in good health.

This chain links TRBV11-2 with TRBJ1-3; D perhaps matches TRBD1 (6 bases). Trimming removed 1 base from V and 0 bases from J, with 10 bases in between. Per the germline V gene, CDR1 is SGHAT and CDR2 is FQNNGV. This CDR3 is 16 amino acids long. This CDR3 reads CASSLVQGSSGNTIYF. CDR3 DNA sequence: TGTGCCAGCAGCTTAGTTCAGGGGAGCTCTGGAAACACCATATATTTT.

The chain uses TRBV7-7 and TRBJ2-2, with D unresolved. This CDR3 is built from 13 residues. Germline V gene lookup returns CDR1 SSHAT and CDR2 FNYEAQ (reference sequence). The CDR3 DNA follows: TGTGCTGTTAATCCAGGGAACACCGGGGAGCTGTTTTTT. As protein: CAVNPGNTGELFF. Filled out from reference TRBV7-7 and TRBJ2-2, the complete variable domain reads GAGVSQSPRYKVTKRGQDVTLRCDPISSHATLYWYQQALGQGPEFLTYFNYEAQPDKSGLPSDRFSAERPEGSISTLTIQRTEQRDSAMYRCAVNPGNTGELFFGEGSRLTVL.

To note about this clone: This same CDR3 is encoded by further DNA sequences in the sample. V gene TRBV28 combines with J gene TRBJ1-5, with 9 bases aligning to TRBD1. CDR1 is MDHEN, CDR2 SYDVKM, per germline. V lost 6 bases to trimming and J lost 4 bases; unmatched junction nucleotides: 4. The CDR3 loop spans 14 amino acids. The CDR3 DNA is TGTGCCAGCAGAGGGACAGGGAGTAATCAGCCCCAGCATTTT. This sequence encodes CASRGTGSNQPQHF.

The chain is built from TRBV4-3 and TRBJ1-6; D ambiguous. CDR1 LGHNA and CDR2 YSLEER come from the germline V gene. Trimming cost V 0 bases and J 0 bases, with 6 bases left between them. This CDR3 comprises 16 residues. Written as DNA, the CDR3 is TGCGCCAGCAGCCAAGATGGCAGCTCCTATAATTCACCCCTCCACTTT. Translating gives CASSQDGSSYNSPLHF.

V usage is TRBV4-3 and J usage is TRBJ2-5; no clear D. The V gene's germline CDR1 is LGHNA and CDR2 YSLEER. This CDR3 spans 13 amino acids. V was cut by 2 bases and J by 7 bases, with 11 bases left in between. DNA for the CDR3: TGCGCCAGCAGCCAAACCCGGGCTGGGACCCAGTACTTC. Its protein product is CASSQTRAGTQYF.

The CDR3 reads CASSRSVTSDTGELFF. The CDR3 nucleotides read TGCGCCAGCAGCCGGTCGGTGACTAGCGACACCGGGGAGCTGTTTTTT. The chain links TRBV4-1 to TRBJ2-2; the match to TRBD2 covers 8 bases. The junction had 7 bases not matched to a gene; V was cut back by 4 bases and J by 3 bases. This CDR3 contains 16 residues. Germline CDR1 is MGHRA and CDR2 is YSYEKL.

This rearrangement joins TRBV6-1 to TRBJ2-1, with no clear D. Germline CDR1 and CDR2: MNHNS and SASEGT. The CDR3 loop spans 12 amino acids. Trimming took off 7 bases at V and 8 bases at J, with 12 bases between the two ends. CDR3 coding DNA: TGTGCCAGCACCGAGTTTGGTTATGAGCAGTTCTTC. Translated: CASTEFGYEQFF.

This clone was picked up a small number of times. The V call is TRBV30, the J call TRBJ2-2; 8 nucleotides match TRBD1. V was clipped by 1 base and J by 8 bases; unmatched bases: 3. Germline loops: CDR1 GTSNPN, CDR2 SVGIG (reference sequence). This CDR3 has 13 amino acids. DNA for the CDR3: TGTGCCTGGAGTGGTGGGGACAGGGGGGAGCTGTTTTTT. Encoded protein: CAWSGGDRGELFF.

The chain employs TRBV27 and TRBJ2-7; 8 bases are shared with TRBD1. This CDR3 region has 15 residues. The junction had 6 bases not matched to a gene; V was cut back by 4 bases and J by 1 base. Germline loops: CDR1 MNHEY, CDR2 SMNVEV (reference sequence). The CDR3 region is CASSSGQGLSYEQYF. Written as DNA, the CDR3 is TGTGCCAGCAGTTCAGGACAGGGTCTGTCCTACGAGCAGTACTTC.

This sequence joins TRBV30 and TRBJ1-1; the D gene is possibly TRBD1 (5 bases). The CDR3 covers 12 residues. The germline gives CDR1 GTSNPN, CDR2 SVGIG (reference sequence). Trimming cost V 7 bases and J 5 bases, with 14 bases left between them. CDR3 nucleotide sequence: TGTGCCTCCTCACGGGGGGAAACTGAAGCTTTCTTT. Translating gives CASSRGETEAFF.

This chain links TRBV19 with TRBJ2-5; D is uncertain. Trimming took off 3 bases at V and 2 bases at J, with 7 bases between the two ends. CDR1 is LNHDA, CDR2 SQIVND, per germline (reference sequence). The length of the CDR3 is 13 residues. The CDR3 coding sequence is TGTGCCAGTAGTATCGGCACACAAGAGACCCAGTACTTC. Protein product: CASSIGTQETQYF.

The chain links TRBV6-6 to TRBJ1-4; D may be TRBD1 (5 bases). V lost 5 bases and J 7 bases, leaving 17 bases between the germline ends. The CDR3 totals 15 residues. Germline-derived CDR1 and CDR2 are MNHNY and SVGAGI (reference sequence). CDR3 amino acids: CASSARDGGGEKLFF. The CDR3 DNA follows: TGTGCCAGCAGTGCCCGGGACGGCGGTGGTGAAAAACTGTTTTTT.

In the case of this clone: In the same sample, other DNA sequences code for this CDR3. This chain links TRBV6-5 with TRBJ2-7, with 12 bases matching TRBD1. V shed 2 bases and J 7 bases; nucleotides not matched to a gene: 6. Germline V CDR1 and CDR2: MNHEY, SVGAGI. The CDR3 consists of 15 residues. CDR3 sequence (DNA): TGTGCCAGCAGTTACAGTGGGACAGGGGGCAATGAGCAGTACTTC. Encoded protein: CASSYSGTGGNEQYF.

A remark on this clone: This CDR3 is also generated by other DNA sequences in the sample. CDR3 sequence reads: CAWSSGRRNQPQHF. DNA of the CDR3: TGTGCCTGGAGCTCGGGACGAAGAAATCAGCCCCAGCATTTT. The chain recombines TRBV30 with TRBJ1-5; tentative D call: TRBD1 (5 bases). The CDR3 is 14 amino acids. CDR1 is GTSNPN and CDR2 is SVGIG in the germline V gene (reference sequence). Trimming stripped 3 bases from V and 4 bases from J, with 13 bases between.